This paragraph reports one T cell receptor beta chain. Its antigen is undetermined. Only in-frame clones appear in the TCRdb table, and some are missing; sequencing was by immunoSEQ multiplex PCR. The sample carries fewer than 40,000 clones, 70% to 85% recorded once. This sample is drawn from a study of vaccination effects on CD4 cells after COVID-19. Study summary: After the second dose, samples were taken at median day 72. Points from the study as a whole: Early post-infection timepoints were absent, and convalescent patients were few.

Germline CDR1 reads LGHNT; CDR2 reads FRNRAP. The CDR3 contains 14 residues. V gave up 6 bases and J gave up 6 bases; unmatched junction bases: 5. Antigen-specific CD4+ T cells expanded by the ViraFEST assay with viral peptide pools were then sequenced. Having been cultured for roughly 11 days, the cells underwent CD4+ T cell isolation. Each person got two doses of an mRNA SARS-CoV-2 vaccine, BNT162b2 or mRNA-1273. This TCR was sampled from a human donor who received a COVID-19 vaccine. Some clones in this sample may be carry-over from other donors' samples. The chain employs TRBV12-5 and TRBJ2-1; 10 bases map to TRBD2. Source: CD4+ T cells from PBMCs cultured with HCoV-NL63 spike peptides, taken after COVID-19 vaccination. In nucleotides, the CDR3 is TGTGCTAGTGGGACTGAGCGGGGGGGCAATGAGCAGTTCTTC. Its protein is CASGTERGGNEQFF.